A single sample gave rise to the 20 T cell receptor beta chains below, sequenced in a study of OX40 agonist ivuxolimab in advanced cancers. The table came from immunoSEQ multiplex PCR; TCRdb's copy has only in-frame clones and leaves some out. The table records roughly 73,000 clones, around 88% of them present only once. The sample consisted of CD4+ or CD8+ T cells sorted from blood, taken in a trial of the OX40 agonist ivuxolimab. The receptor set was obtained from an adult with an advanced solid tumor such as melanoma, head and neck, liver or kidney cancer.

The count of this clone is one. This sequence joins TRBV7-8 and TRBJ2-7; a possible D gene is TRBD1 (5 bases). Trimming shortened V by 1 base and J by 3 bases, and 7 bases separated the two germline ends. The CDR3 is 13 residues long. In germline, CDR1 is SGHVS, CDR2 FQNEAQ. CDR3 protein: CASSLDRLYEQYF. In DNA form, the CDR3 reads TGTGCCAGCAGCTTAGACAGGCTCTACGAGCAGTACTTC.

The chain combines TRBV19 with TRBJ1-5; 7 positions match TRBD1. Trimming at V came to 5 bases and at J to 7 bases, leaving 8 bases not matched to a gene. This CDR3 has 14 residues. Germline CDR1 reads LNHDA; CDR2 reads SQIVND (reference sequence). For the CDR3, the DNA is TGTGCCAGTAGTTCCGGGACAGTCCAACAGCCCCAGCATTTT. Its translation is CASSSGTVQQPQHF.

This clone was found a few times. The J gene is TRBJ2-3, the V gene TRBV5-4; 9 bases are shared with TRBD2. Trimming cost V 4 bases and J 1 base; bases outside gene matches: 1. Germline assignment: CDR1 SGHNT and CDR2 YYREEE (reference sequence). The CDR3 extends over 14 amino acids. The CDR3 loop is CASSRTSGTDTQYF. The CDR3 DNA follows: TGTGCCAGCAGCCGGACTAGCGGCACAGATACGCAGTATTTT. Looking up the rest from reference TRBV5-4 and TRBJ2-3 gives the full variable domain: ETGVTQSPTHLIKTRGQQVTLRCSSQSGHNTVSWYQQALGQGPQFIFQYYREEENGRGNFPPRFSGLQFPNYSSELNVNALELDDSALYLCASSRTSGTDTQYFGPGTRLTVL.

This clone is labeled medium-sized. This chain's CDR3 is CASKGGSNEKLFF. DNA for the CDR3: TGTGCCAGCAAGGGGGGCTCGAATGAAAAACTGTTTTTT. The chain carries TRBV28 and TRBJ1-4; a weak D match, TRBD1 (6 bases). Trimming stripped 7 bases from V and 5 bases from J, with 11 bases between. The CDR3 covers 13 residues. Germline assignment: CDR1 MDHEN and CDR2 SYDVKM.

The rearrangement uses TRBV15 and TRBJ2-7, with D perhaps matching TRBD1 (6 bases). CDR1 and CDR2 (germline): LNHNV, YYDKDF (reference sequence). Trimming took off 5 bases at V and 5 bases at J, with 16 bases between the two ends. CDR3 length: 14 residues. CDR3 amino acids: CATSHGQSIHEQYF. CDR3 coding DNA: TGTGCCACCAGCCACGGACAGTCCATCCACGAGCAGTACTTC.

This clone has just a few counts. The J gene is TRBJ1-2, the V gene TRBV9; TRBD1 aligns across 8 bases. From germline, CDR1 is SGDLS and CDR2 YYNGEE. The CDR3 extends over 14 amino acids. V lost 5 bases to trimming and J lost 6 bases; unmatched junction nucleotides: 9. CDR3 residues: CASRPLGTGDGYTF. The CDR3 DNA is TGTGCCAGCAGGCCCCTGGGGACAGGAGATGGCTACACCTTC. The variable domain in full, completed from reference TRBV9 and TRBJ1-2, reads DSGVTQTPKHLITATGQRVTLRCSPRSGDLSVYWYQQSLDQGLQFLIQYYNGEERAKGNILERFSAQQFPDLHSELNLSSLELGDSALYFCASRPLGTGDGYTFGSGTRLTVV.

The chain carries TRBV4-1 and TRBJ2-3, with D hard to call. The V and J ends lost 0 bases and 6 bases respectively, with 19 bases between them. This CDR3 has 17 residues. Per germline, CDR1 MGHRA and CDR2 YSYEKL. The CDR3 reads CASSQESSDAALDTQYF. The CDR3 DNA reads TGCGCCAGCAGCCAAGAATCATCGGACGCGGCCTTGGATACGCAGTATTTT.

The rearrangement joins TRBV4-3 to TRBJ2-2, with 8 nucleotides matching TRBD1. The germline gives CDR1 LGHNA, CDR2 YSLEER. V shed 4 bases and J 3 bases; nucleotides not matched to a gene: 4. This CDR3 is 15 amino acids long. The CDR3: CASSLETGDTGELFF. Here the CDR3 DNA reads TGCGCCAGCAGCCTAGAGACAGGGGACACCGGGGAGCTGTTTTTT.

The genes are TRBV2 and TRBJ1-2; D not certain. Germline CDR1 SNHLY, CDR2 FYNNEI. Trimming pared 5 bases from V and 8 bases from J, leaving 12 bases between. The CDR3 loop spans 12 amino acids. In DNA form, the CDR3 reads TGTGCCAGCAGTCCCACCCGGTGGGGCTACACCTTC. It codes for CASSPTRWGYTF.

This clone was counted only a few times. The CDR3 sequence is CASSLNNSPLHF. Here the CDR3 DNA reads TGTGCCAGCAGTCTAAATAATTCACCCCTCCACTTT. The chain has TRBV2 and TRBJ1-6, with unresolved D. The CDR3 spans 12 residues. Looked up from germline, CDR1 is SNHLY and CDR2 is FYNNEI. The V and J ends lost 5 bases and 5 bases respectively, with 4 bases between them.

This chain connects TRBV11-2 to TRBJ1-2; no firm D call. V was trimmed by 0 bases and J by 1 base, leaving 9 bases between them. The CDR3 sequence is 15 residues long. From germline, CDR1 is SGHAT and CDR2 FQNNGV. In nucleotides, the CDR3 is TGTGCCAGCAGCTTAGAAAGGGCAGTTAACTATGGCTACACCTTC. Residues: CASSLERAVNYGYTF.

The chain combines TRBV4-1 with TRBJ2-2; D ambiguous. This CDR3 region has 15 residues. V lost 0 bases to trimming and J lost 3 bases, with 8 bases between them. Germline CDR1 reads MGHRA; CDR2 reads YSYEKL. The CDR3 region is CASSQDQVYTGELFF. DNA of the CDR3: TGCGCCAGCAGCCAAGATCAGGTGTACACCGGGGAGCTGTTTTTT.

The chain employs TRBV5-1 and TRBJ1-2; D gene uncertain. V was trimmed by 2 bases and J by 2 bases, leaving 7 bases between them. This CDR3 has 13 amino acids. Germline V gene sequence: CDR1 SGHRS, CDR2 YFSETQ. The DNA for the CDR3 is TGCGCCAGCAGCTTAAATGACAACTATGGCTACACCTTC. This codes for CASSLNDNYGYTF.

The chain couples TRBV9 to TRBJ2-1, with D maybe TRBD2 (6 bases). V gave up 2 bases and J gave up 3 bases, with 12 bases separating them. The CDR3 loop spans 15 amino acids. Per germline, CDR1 SGDLS and CDR2 YYNGEE. The CDR3, as DNA: TGTGCCAGCAGCGTTTCCCCGGGAGACTACAATGAGCAGTTCTTC. Encoded protein: CASSVSPGDYNEQFF.

The chain recombines TRBV2 with TRBJ1-1; 9 bases match TRBD1. J was trimmed by 5 bases and V by 4 bases; bases with no gene match: 5. The CDR3 totals 14 residues. Germline-derived CDR1 and CDR2 are SNHLY and FYNNEI. The CDR3 region is CASSVTGGLTEAFF. CDR3 coding DNA: TGTGCCAGCAGTGTCACAGGGGGCCTAACTGAAGCTTTCTTT.

This clone appeared a few times. The junction does not match germline at one end; this may be a read error. This chain connects TRBV2 to TRBJ2-4; no clear D gene. The CDR3 has 15 residues. Germline loops: CDR1 SNHLY, CDR2 FYNNEI. The CDR3 region is CASREEYLAKNIQYF. The CDR3 DNA reads TGTGCCAGCAGGGAAGAATACCTAGCCAAAAACATTCAGTACTTC.

This sequence joins TRBV9 and TRBJ1-1; D may be TRBD1 (5 bases). This CDR3 spans 16 amino acids. Per the germline V gene, CDR1 is SGDLS and CDR2 is YYNGEE. V lost 0 bases and J 6 bases, leaving 18 bases between the germline ends. This CDR3 reads CASSVDPGPGTAEAFF. CDR3 DNA sequence: TGTGCCAGCAGCGTAGACCCGGGACCGGGTACGGCTGAAGCTTTCTTT.

The rearrangement joins TRBV7-9 to TRBJ1-2, with D perhaps matching TRBD1 (5 bases). V was shortened by 4 bases and J by 2 bases, with 8 bases between the two germline ends. CDR3 length: 13 residues. CDR1 is SEHNR and CDR2 is FQNEAQ in the germline V gene (reference sequence). CDR3 sequence (DNA): TGTGCCAGCAGCTACGCAGGGAACTATGGCTACACCTTC. This gives the protein CASSYAGNYGYTF.

The chain couples TRBV7-2 to TRBJ2-7; the D is unclear. The germline V and J ends were trimmed by 4 bases and 0 bases, with 4 bases remaining between them. CDR3 length equals 12 residues. Germline V gene sequence: CDR1 SGHTA, CDR2 FQGNSA. This CDR3 is CASSSSSYEQYF. CDR3 coding DNA: TGTGCCAGCAGCTCCAGCTCCTACGAGCAGTACTTC.

This chain links TRBV5-1 with TRBJ2-2, with 10 bases aligning to TRBD2. This CDR3 contains 16 residues. Germline V gene lookup returns CDR1 SGHRS and CDR2 YFSETQ. V shed 4 bases, J shed 5 bases, and the junction held 8 bases outside the gene matches. CDR3 sequence reads: CASSVLAGVRTGELFF. The CDR3 region has the DNA TGCGCCAGCAGCGTTCTAGCGGGAGTGCGAACCGGGGAGCTGTTTTTT.